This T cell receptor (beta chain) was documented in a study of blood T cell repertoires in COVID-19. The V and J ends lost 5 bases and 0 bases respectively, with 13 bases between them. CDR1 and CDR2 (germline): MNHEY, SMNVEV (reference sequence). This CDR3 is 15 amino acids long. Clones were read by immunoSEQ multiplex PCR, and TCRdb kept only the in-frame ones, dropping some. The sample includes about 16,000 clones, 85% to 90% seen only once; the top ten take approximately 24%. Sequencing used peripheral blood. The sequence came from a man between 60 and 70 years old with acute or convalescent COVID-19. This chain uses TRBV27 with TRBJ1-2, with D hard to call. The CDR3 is CASSARGGSNYGYTF. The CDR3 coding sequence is TGTGCCAGCAGTGCTCGAGGAGGGTCTAACTATGGCTACACCTTC.